The subject of this entry is one T cell receptor (beta chain). Its target is not known. These data are taken from a study of CD8+ T cells in alopecia areata. Study-wide context: Each of the treated patients was given oral tofacitinib, 5 to 10 mg twice daily, for moderate-to-severe alopecia areata. Findings and caveats of the study: TCR sharing was clearer in mice than between patients, perhaps partly owing to patient HLA diversity. Scalp and blood samples kept many expanded lesional clones throughout tofacitinib. Tofacitinib produced a significant decrease in scalp clonality and in expanded CD8+ clones among the top 100.

Germline loops: CDR1 SQVTM, CDR2 ANQGSEA. This CDR3 has 13 residues. Unmatched junction bases numbered 7, after V lost 4 bases and J lost 9 bases. Extracted from the samples, RNA was reverse transcribed into cDNA to serve as the sequencing template. The assay was immunoSEQ multiplex PCR, and TCRdb's table has in-frame clones only and misses some. The sample holds 95,000 to 150,000 clones; 50% to 55% are singletons and the top ten take roughly 0.5%. Indicated treatment: oral pan-JAK inhibitor, 5-10 mg twice daily. The receptor was derived from a human donor with alopecia areata. This sequence joins TRBV29-1 and TRBJ2-1, with 9 bases fitting TRBD1. This material consisted of CD4+ T cells sorted from blood, taken at week 4, from a patient treated with tofacitinib. CDR3 protein: CSVGDRVLGEQFF. The DNA for the CDR3 is TGCAGCGTTGGGGACAGGGTCCTGGGTGAGCAGTTCTTC.